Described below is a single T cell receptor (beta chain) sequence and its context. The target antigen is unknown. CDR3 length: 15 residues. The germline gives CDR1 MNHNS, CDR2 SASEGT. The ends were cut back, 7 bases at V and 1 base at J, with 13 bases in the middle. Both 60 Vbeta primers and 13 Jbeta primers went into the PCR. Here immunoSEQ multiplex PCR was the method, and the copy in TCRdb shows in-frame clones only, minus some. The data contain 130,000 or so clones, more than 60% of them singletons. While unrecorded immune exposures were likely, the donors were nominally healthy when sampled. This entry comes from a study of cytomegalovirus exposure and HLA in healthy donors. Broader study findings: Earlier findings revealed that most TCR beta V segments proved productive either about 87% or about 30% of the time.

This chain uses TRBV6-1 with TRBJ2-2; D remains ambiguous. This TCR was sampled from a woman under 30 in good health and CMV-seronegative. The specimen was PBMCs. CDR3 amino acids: CASKIEHLNTGELFF. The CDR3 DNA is TGTGCCAGCAAAATAGAGCACTTGAACACCGGGGAGCTGTTTTTT.